This T cell receptor (beta chain) stems from a study of CD4 T cells in relation to SARS-CoV-2 and coronaviruses. Findings and limits, study-wide: Monoreactive clones expanded significantly more to SARS-CoV-2 than crossreactive clones did. This crossreactivity analysis covered spike protein alone, no other viral proteins. In roughly two thirds of donors, memory CD4+ clonotypes crossrecognized SARS-CoV-2 and at least one common cold coronavirus spike.

Trimming removed 5 bases from V and 1 base from J; junction bases left unmatched: 10. CDR1 is SNHLY, CDR2 FYNNEI, per germline. The CDR3 is 17 amino acids. CD4+ T cells from unexposed donors were obtained before the COVID-19 pandemic (2011-2018). Naive and memory CD4+ T cell DNA was deep-sequenced without culture. Sequencing was performed with immunoSEQ multiplex PCR; in TCRdb, only in-frame clones are kept and a portion is missing. Here the sample spans around 62,000 clones, about 95% being singletons. Concerning this clone itself: Its antigen is not identified.

The receptor comes from a human donor in good health. The sequenced sample consisted of naive CD4+ T cells from PBMCs. Specified subset: naive CD4+ T cells isolated by negative enrichment. J is TRBJ2-1 and V is TRBV2; TRBD2 matches 8 bases. CDR3 residues: CASSQGLAGFSYNEQFF. DNA for the CDR3: TGTGCCAGCAGTCAGGGTCTAGCGGGCTTTTCCTACAATGAGCAGTTCTTC.